This T cell receptor (beta chain) originates from a study of control samples from healthy donors and cancer patients. In germline, CDR1 is MNHEY, CDR2 SMNVEV (reference sequence). The CDR3 is 12 residues long. Trimming took 8 bases from V and 10 from J, leaving 16 bases between them. The method was immunoSEQ multiplex PCR; TCRdb's version includes in-frame clones alone and lacks a portion of them. This sample has roughly 130,000 clones, with about 95% found just once. The gene calls are TRBV27 and TRBJ2-3, with D possibly matching TRBD2 (6 bases). The sequence was collected from a young man in good health. Input material: blood. DNA for the CDR3: TGTGCCAGCGCTAGGGACTTCTCATCGCAGTATTTT. Its translation is CASARDFSSQYF.